This T cell receptor beta chain was recorded in a study of regulatory T cells in long-lasting Graves disease. Arm-PCR with iRepertoire HTBI primers amplified the CDR3 regions for these TCR beta libraries. TCRdb redid the calling of the multiplex PCR reads with MiXCR, one entry per CDR3 protein. The sample gives 350,000 to 400,000 distinct CDR3 sequences, roughly a sixth of which show up once; about 24% is in the top ten. A word on this clonotype: A far larger clone is only one base removed, so a read error is likely.

Time point of the sample: newly diagnosed GD, antithyroid drugs for less than 3 months. RNA extracted from PBMCs served as the sequencing template. The sample here was peripheral blood mononuclear cells (PBMCs), taken at new diagnosis, from a patient treated with antithyroid drugs. The receptor comes from a female donor with Graves disease.

The CDR3 reads CASSLTGTEQFF. In DNA form, the CDR3 reads TGTGCCAGCAGCTTGACAGGGACCGAGCAGTTCTTC. This chain joins TRBV11-2 and TRBJ2-1; 7 bases are shared with TRBD1. CDR3 size: 12 residues. The V gene end was trimmed by 3 bases and the J gene end by 10 bases; junction bases not matched to a gene: 3. The germline CDR1 and CDR2 sequences are SGHAT and FQNNGV.